The text below deals with one T cell receptor beta chain. The antigen is not known. Using immunoSEQ multiplex PCR, the repertoire was profiled, and TCRdb retains in-frame clones only, with some absent. Here the sample spans 50,000 to 70,000 clones, approximately 79% being singletons. This entry is derived from a study of vaccination effects on CD4 cells after COVID-19. Overall study: PBMC were cultured at a few million per well with roughly 9.7 IU/ml IL-2 and around 9.4 ug/ml peptides.

Culturing for about 10 days preceded CD4+ T cell isolation. Either the mRNA-1273 or the BNT162b2 vaccine was given to participants as two doses. From germline, CDR1 is SGHTA and CDR2 FQGTGA. V lost 6 bases, J lost 1 base, and 9 bases lay in between. This CDR3 has 13 residues. The genes are TRBV7-3 and TRBJ2-5; weak D call: TRBD2 (7 bases). The receptor was isolated from a human donor who received a COVID-19 vaccine. The sample in question was CD4+ T cells from PBMCs cultured without peptide, obtained after COVID-19 vaccination. The CDR3 region has the DNA TGTGCCAGCAGTGCGGGGGCCCAAGAGACCCAGTACTTC. Translating it yields CASSAGAQETQYF.